This is a list of T cell receptor beta chains from one sample in a study of post-analysis software for immune sequencing data. TCRdb re-analysed the PCR reads in MiXCR, keeping a single row per CDR3 protein. In the table there are about 770,000 distinct CDR3 sequences, around 46% of which are singletons. The sequencing input was blood. Source of these receptors: a girl aged 5-17 years with multiple sclerosis. CDR3s leave out the opening cysteine and the closing phenylalanine or tryptophan.

>TRBJ2-2|TRBV10-1
ASSEANSGTHTGELF
>TRBJ2-5|TRBV6-1
ASSDDRVGPGRETQY
>TRBJ2-3|TRBV6-4
ASSQTAGDTQY
>TRBJ2-7|TRBV29-1
SVNGGQFYEQY
>TRBJ1-6|TRBV3-1
ASSQGRGSYNSPLH
>TRBJ2-3|TRBV13
ASSPRSQGDTQY
>TRBJ2-7|TRBV4-1
ASSQDVGAEQY
>TRBJ2-7|TRBV6-6
ASRSRWREGLSNEQY
>TRBJ2-1|TRBV7-2
ASTNYPVGEQF
>TRBJ2-5|TRBV29-1
SVGTGEGETQY
>TRBJ2-6|TRBV18
ASSPRALLSGANVLT
>TRBJ2-1|TRBV20-1
SARVGTSNEQF
>TRBJ1-5|TRBV7-8
ASSRMWPRRHLRLAGQPQH
>TRBJ2-3|TRBV9
ASSAVGSSGTADTQY
>TRBJ2-3|TRBV21-1
ADLPSTDTQY
>TRBJ2-5|TRBV12-3/TRBV12-4
ASSYSGDETQY
>-|TRBV2
ASSDILEQY
>TRBJ1-2|TRBV6-2/TRBV6-3
ASRSPGQGMDYGYT
>TRBJ2-7|TRBV20-1
SARDRGQGPEY
>TRBJ2-3|TRBV7-8
ASSPGTSGKGTQY
>TRBJ1-2|TRBV10-3
AISPQGTDGYT